The T cell receptor (beta chain) under discussion was sequenced for a study of blood T cell repertoires in COVID-19. About the research overall: Collection of acute and convalescent COVID-19 samples took place in the United States, Italy and Spain. T cells, B-cell-depleted T cells, or PBMCs supplied cDNA or gDNA.

In the source study's methods: The authors estimated nucleated cell counts from reference gene primer amplification. Profiling relied on immunoSEQ multiplex PCR, and the TCRdb table lists in-frame clones only, not all of them. V, J and clone size were drawn from that table, and D and trimming were deduced from the DNA. The repertoire holds 80,000 to 100,000 clones, with about 80% as singletons. J lost 3 bases, V lost 3 bases, and 2 bases had no gene match. The CDR3 has 16 residues. Germline V gene lookup returns CDR1 KGHDR and CDR2 SFDVKD. Sequencing was done on a sample of peripheral blood. The chain links TRBV24-1 to TRBJ2-3, with TRBD2 matching over 13 bases. The clonotype was recovered from an older man with acute or convalescent COVID-19. The CDR3 region has the DNA TGTGCCACCAGTGATCCGGGACTAGCGGGAACAGATACGCAGTATTTT. Residues: CATSDPGLAGTDTQYF.